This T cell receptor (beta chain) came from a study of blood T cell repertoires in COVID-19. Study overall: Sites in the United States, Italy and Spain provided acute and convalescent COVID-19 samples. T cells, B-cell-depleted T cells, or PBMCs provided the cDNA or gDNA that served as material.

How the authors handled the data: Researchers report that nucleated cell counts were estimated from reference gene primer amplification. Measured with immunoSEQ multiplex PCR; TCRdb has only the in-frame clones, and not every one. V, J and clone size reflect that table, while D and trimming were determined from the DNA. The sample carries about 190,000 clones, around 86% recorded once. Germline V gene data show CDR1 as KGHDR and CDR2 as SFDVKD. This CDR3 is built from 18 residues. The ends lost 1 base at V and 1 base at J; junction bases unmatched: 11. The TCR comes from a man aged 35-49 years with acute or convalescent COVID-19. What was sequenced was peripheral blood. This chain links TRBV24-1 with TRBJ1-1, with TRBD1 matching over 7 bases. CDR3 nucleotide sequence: TGTGCCACCAGTGATTTTTGGGACAGTAATCTGACGAACACTGAAGCTTTCTTT. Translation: CATSDFWDSNLTNTEAFF.